Each of the 4 T cell receptor beta chains below was sequenced from the same sample in a study of cytomegalovirus exposure and HLA in healthy donors. The PCR had 60 Vbeta and 13 Jbeta primers. Only in-frame clones appear in the TCRdb table, and some are missing; sequencing was by immunoSEQ multiplex PCR. The listing contains 130,000 or so clones. The sequenced sample was PBMCs. Receptors were obtained from an older woman in good health and CMV-seronegative.

The chain carries TRBV5-1 and TRBJ2-1; 8 nucleotides align to TRBD1. CDR1 is SGHRS and CDR2 is YFSETQ in the germline V gene. The CDR3 loop spans 17 amino acids. The ends lost 2 bases at V and 5 bases at J; junction bases unmatched: 12. This chain's CDR3 is CASSLSPLGQGDNEQFF. The CDR3 nucleotides are TGCGCCAGCAGCTTATCCCCTTTAGGACAGGGAGACAATGAGCAGTTCTTC.

The chain couples TRBV2 to TRBJ1-5; 7 bases line up with TRBD1. V was pared by 4 bases and J by 7 bases, with 7 bases of the junction left unmatched. The CDR3 spans 14 residues. Germline V lookup: CDR1 SNHLY, CDR2 FYNNEI. CDR3 coding DNA: TGTGCCAGCAGTGTTGGACAGGCGGGCCAGCCCCAGCATTTT. Its protein product is CASSVGQAGQPQHF.

This sequence joins TRBV29-1 and TRBJ2-7; 9 bases match TRBD1. The germline V gene has CDR1 SQVTM and CDR2 ANQGSEA. The CDR3 length is 13 residues. The V and J ends lost 6 bases and 4 bases, in that order; junction bases with no gene match: 7. The CDR3 spells CSVQTGGRYEQYF. The DNA of the CDR3 is TGCAGCGTCCAGACAGGGGGAAGATACGAGCAGTACTTC.

The chain employs TRBV5-4 and TRBJ1-1; no firm D call. This CDR3 contains 13 residues. Germline V gene lookup returns CDR1 SGHNT and CDR2 YYREEE (reference sequence). Between the trimmed V and J ends, which lost 1 base and 1 base, there was a span of 5 bases. Here the CDR3 DNA reads TGTGCCAGCAGCTTGTCACAGAACACTGAAGCTTTCTTT. It is translated as CASSLSQNTEAFF.